One sample yielded the 25 T cell receptor beta chains listed below, sequenced in a study of T cell repertoires in ileal Crohn's disease. Documented time point: neoterminal ileum biopsy at postoperative endoscopy, about 6 months after surgery. Clones were sequenced by immunoSEQ multiplex PCR, and TCRdb holds only the in-frame ones, with some missing. Of 9,500 to 11,000 clones in the sample, 79% were seen once. Sequencing was done on a sample of ileal tissue. The receptors were sampled from an adult with Crohn's disease.

Only a few counts were recorded for this clone. The V and J genes are TRBV12-5 and TRBJ1-3; tentatively, D is TRBD1 (5 bases). Germline loops: CDR1 LGHNT, CDR2 FRNRAP. This CDR3 has 15 residues. V shed 6 bases and J shed 4 bases, with 16 bases lying between them. The CDR3 loop is CASGPGHRLGNTIYF. Written as DNA, the CDR3 is TGTGCTAGTGGACCCGGACACCGTCTAGGAAACACCATATATTTT.

The chain links TRBV10-3 to TRBJ2-1; 8 bases line up with TRBD2. The ends lost 3 bases at V and 8 bases at J; junction bases unmatched: 12. This CDR3 has 16 residues. Germline values: CDR1 ENHRY, CDR2 SYGVKD. CDR3 loop: CAISEDIGGANHEQFF. DNA for the CDR3: TGTGCCATCAGTGAAGATATCGGGGGGGCGAACCATGAGCAGTTCTTC.

The V call is TRBV6-1, the J call TRBJ1-2, with D possibly being TRBD1 (6 bases). V was clipped by 5 bases and J by 8 bases, with 18 bases between them. CDR1 and CDR2 from the germline V gene are MNHNS and SASEGT. The CDR3 is 14 amino acids. CDR3 amino acids: CASSMGGGRGGYTF. CDR3 coding DNA: TGTGCCAGCAGTATGGGGGGGGGCCGGGGAGGCTACACCTTC.

The chain uses TRBV12-5 and TRBJ1-5, with a tentative D call TRBD1 (5 bases). The CDR3 runs 20 residues. Trimming left V 0 bases short and J 0 bases short, with 21 bases between. In germline, CDR1 is LGHNT, CDR2 FRNRAP. This CDR3 is CASGLVRGQGTVDSNQPQHF. The DNA of the CDR3 is TGTGCTAGTGGTTTGGTACGTGGGCAGGGTACAGTCGATAGCAATCAGCCCCAGCATTTT.

This clone was detected once. The chain couples TRBV18 to TRBJ2-7; D might be TRBD2 (5 bases). CDR1 and CDR2 (germline): KGHSH, LQKENI. This CDR3 comprises 14 residues. V was pared by 5 bases and J by 2 bases, with 13 bases between. CDR3 residues: CASSFATGTYEQYF. The CDR3 region has the DNA TGTGCCAGCTCATTCGCTACGGGGACCTACGAGCAGTACTTC.

The chain combines TRBV30 with TRBJ2-1; possibly TRBD2 for D (5 bases). Germline CDR1 reads GTSNPN; CDR2 reads SVGIG (reference sequence). The V end was cut by 5 bases, the J end by 6 bases, with 11 bases between. CDR3 size: 12 residues. CDR3 sequence reads: CAWQPGTNEQFF. In DNA, the CDR3 is TGTGCCTGGCAACCGGGAACCAATGAGCAGTTCTTC.

The CDR3 DNA sequence: TGTGCCAGCAGCTTAGCCTACGAGCAGTACTTC. Amino acids: CASSLAYEQYF. The gene calls are TRBV11-2 and TRBJ2-5, with D hard to call. The J call may be wrong; the DNA end is better matched by TRBJ2-7. Germline V gives CDR1 SGHAT, CDR2 FQNNGV. The CDR3 has 11 amino acids.

The chain is built from TRBV5-1 and TRBJ2-3, with 8 bases that match TRBD2. V dropped 2 bases and J dropped 10; count of bases not matched to a gene: 6. Germline loops: CDR1 SGHRS, CDR2 YFSETQ. This CDR3 is 13 amino acids long. DNA for the CDR3: TGCGCCAGCAGCTTCGGACTAGCAGAAGCGCAGTATTTT. This translates into CASSFGLAEAQYF. The full variable domain, in which reference TRBV5-1 and TRBJ2-3 provide the parts outside the CDR3, is KAGVTQTPRYLIKTRGQQVTLSCSPISGHRSVSWYQQTPGQGLQFLFEYFSETQRNKGNFPGRFSGRQFSNSRSEMNVSTLELGDSALYLCASSFGLAEAQYFGPGTRLTVL.

A single count supports this clone. The J gene is TRBJ2-1, the V gene TRBV2, with 7 bases identical to TRBD1. The germline CDR1 and CDR2 sequences are SNHLY and FYNNEI. The CDR3 loop spans 14 amino acids. With V trimmed by 3 bases and J by 4 bases, 3 bases remained unmatched. CDR3 DNA: TGTGCCAGCAGTGAGACAGGGAATTACAATGAGCAGTTCTTC. It codes for CASSETGNYNEQFF.

As concerns this clone: Different DNA sequences within this sample yield the same CDR3. V is TRBV10-1 and J is TRBJ1-2; tentatively, D is TRBD1 (5 bases). Germline values: CDR1 WNHNN, CDR2 SYGVQD (reference sequence). V lost 2 bases and J 4 bases, leaving 8 bases between the germline ends. The CDR3 consists of 13 residues. CDR3 DNA sequence: TGCGCCAGCAGTGAGGGGGGGAGCTATGGCTACACCTTC. Protein: CASSEGGSYGYTF.

This chain links TRBV5-4 with TRBJ1-1; D remains ambiguous. Germline assignment: CDR1 SGHNT and CDR2 YYREEE (reference sequence). V was trimmed by 2 bases and J by 0 bases, leaving 8 bases between them. This CDR3 is built from 14 residues. CDR3 sequence: CASSFDILNTEAFF. CDR3 sequence (DNA): TGTGCCAGCAGCTTTGACATTCTGAACACTGAAGCTTTCTTT.

The J gene is TRBJ2-7, the V gene TRBV9; TRBD2 is a possible D gene (7 bases). Trimming left V 2 bases short and J 6 bases short, with 12 bases between. Germline V CDR1 and CDR2: SGDLS, YYNGEE. This CDR3 contains 13 residues. CDR3 sequence reads: CASSVNGGPEQYF. The CDR3 DNA follows: TGTGCCAGCAGCGTCAACGGGGGGCCCGAGCAGTACTTC.

This CDR3 is CASSPISQGRSYEQYF. CDR3 nucleotides: TGTGCCAGCAGCCCAATTTCACAGGGGCGCTCCTACGAGCAGTACTTC. The chain recombines TRBV6-6 with TRBJ2-7; 7 bases fit TRBD1. Germline V CDR1 and CDR2: MNHNY, SVGAGI (reference sequence). The V and J ends lost 6 bases and 0 bases, in that order; junction bases with no gene match: 11. This CDR3 region has 16 residues.

The sample holds a few counts of this clone. The chain recombines TRBV6-1 with TRBJ2-1; 9 bases agree with TRBD1. The CDR3 consists of 16 residues. The germline V gene has CDR1 MNHNS and CDR2 SASEGT. The junction had 6 bases not matched to a gene; V was cut back by 2 bases and J by 4 bases. CDR3 residues: CASSEYSGTGYNEQFF. In DNA form, the CDR3 reads TGTGCCAGCAGTGAATATAGTGGGACAGGGTACAATGAGCAGTTCTTC.

The chain is built from TRBV4-3 and TRBJ1-2; no definite D call. Germline assignment: CDR1 LGHNA and CDR2 YSLEER. This CDR3 contains 15 residues. Trimming took off 2 bases at V and 4 bases at J, with 14 bases between the two ends. In DNA form, the CDR3 reads TGCGCCAGCAGCCAACCAACCGGAGGGTCCTATGGCTACACCTTC. Its translation is CASSQPTGGSYGYTF.

The V gene is TRBV6-4, the J gene TRBJ2-1; 10 bases are shared with TRBD1. The germline V gene has CDR1 MRHNA and CDR2 SNTAGT. The CDR3 is 13 residues long. After removal of 4 bases from V and 12 bases from J, the junction contained 6 bases not matched to a gene. The CDR3 nucleotides read TGTGCCAGCAGTGGGGACAGGGGTTCCGGGCAGTTCTTC. Encoded protein: CASSGDRGSGQFF.

The chain joins TRBV6-5 to TRBJ1-6; maybe TRBD1 (5 bases). The CDR3 length is 13 residues. Germline V gene sequence: CDR1 MNHEY, CDR2 SVGAGI. The germline V and J ends were trimmed by 4 bases and 8 bases, with 9 bases remaining between them. CDR3 sequence (DNA): TGTGCCAGCAGTTTCGAAGGGGATTCACCCCTCCACTTT. As protein: CASSFEGDSPLHF.

The V gene is TRBV5-1, the J gene TRBJ1-6; weak D call: TRBD1 (6 bases). There are 19 residues in the CDR3. V dropped 4 bases and J dropped 10 bases, with 30 bases sitting between them. In germline, CDR1 is SGHRS, CDR2 YFSETQ. Here the CDR3 reads CASSPTMIKSTGFGSPLHF. The CDR3 DNA follows: TGCGCCAGCAGCCCTACTATGATAAAAAGTACAGGGTTTGGATCACCCCTCCACTTT.

The chain joins TRBV6-4 to TRBJ2-1; tentative D call: TRBD2 (5 bases). Trimming removed 0 bases at V and 10 bases at J, with 10 bases between. Looked up from germline, CDR1 is MRHNA and CDR2 is SNTAGT. The CDR3 consists of 13 residues. CDR3 sequence: CASSDSDSGEQFF. Here the CDR3 DNA reads TGTGCCAGCAGTGACTCGGACTCGGGGGAGCAGTTCTTC.

The chain combines TRBV30 with TRBJ2-5; 9 bases are a match to TRBD2. This CDR3 is built from 14 residues. The germline CDR1 and CDR2 sequences are GTSNPN and SVGIG (reference sequence). V lost 6 bases and J lost 2; bases outside the gene matches: 7. The CDR3: CACRSAGGQETQYF. The DNA of the CDR3 is TGTGCCTGCAGGTCCGCGGGGGGGCAAGAGACCCAGTACTTC.

This chain connects TRBV18 to TRBJ1-2; 7 bases match TRBD1. J gave up 1 base and V 4 bases, and 9 bases lay outside the gene matches. The CDR3 has 16 residues. Germline assignment: CDR1 KGHSH and CDR2 LQKENI. CDR3 protein: CASSRNQGQNNYGYTF. DNA for the CDR3: TGTGCCAGCTCACGCAACCAGGGACAGAATAACTATGGCTACACCTTC. Variable domain in full (rest from reference TRBV18 and TRBJ1-2): NAGVMQNPRHLVRRRGQEARLRCSPMKGHSHVYWYRQLPEEGLKFMVYLQKENIIDESGMPKERFSAEFPKEGPSILRIQQVVRGDSAAYFCASSRNQGQNNYGYTFGSGTRLTVV.

This clone is a singleton in its sample. The genes are TRBV5-4 and TRBJ2-6; D unresolved. Trimming removed 1 base from V and 4 bases from J, with 3 bases in between. CDR1 is SGHNT, CDR2 YYREEE, per germline (reference sequence). The CDR3 consists of 13 residues. The CDR3 is CASSLRGANVLTF. CDR3 sequence (DNA): TGTGCCAGCAGCTTGCGGGGGGCCAACGTCCTGACTTTC.

The V call is TRBV2, the J call TRBJ2-6; perhaps TRBD1 as D (5 bases). The CDR3 is made up of 18 amino acids. Germline V gene data show CDR1 as SNHLY and CDR2 as FYNNEI. V lost 3 bases and J lost 0, with 15 bases in between. CDR3 DNA sequence: TGTGCCAGCAGTGACGGGTTGGGGCTCCGCTCTGGGGCCAACGTCCTGACTTTC. Translating it yields CASSDGLGLRSGANVLTF.

The rearrangement joins TRBV18 to TRBJ2-7, with D unclear. The V end was cut by 5 bases, the J end by 4 bases, with 6 bases between. The germline gives CDR1 KGHSH, CDR2 LQKENI. This CDR3 region has 11 residues. The CDR3 reads CASSSMYEQYF. DNA of the CDR3: TGTGCCAGCTCATCCATGTACGAGCAGTACTTC.

The chain links TRBV29-1 to TRBJ1-2; D may be TRBD1 (5 bases). The V gene's germline CDR1 is SQVTM and CDR2 ANQGSEA. Trimming stripped 7 bases from V and 8 bases from J, with 11 bases between. The CDR3 runs 10 residues. The CDR3 protein is CSAGEEGYTF. The CDR3, as DNA: TGCAGCGCGGGGGAAGAAGGCTACACCTTC.